The 25 T cell receptor beta chains given below trace back to one sample, sequenced in a study of blood T cell repertoires in COVID-19. Some clones are missing from TCRdb's copy, which holds only in-frame ones; the method was immunoSEQ multiplex PCR. The data show about 67,000 clones, with about 90% seen just once and under 9.5% held by the top ten. The sequenced material came from peripheral blood. Source of these receptors: a man over 45 with active COVID-19.

In DNA, the CDR3 is TGTGCCAGCAGCCAAGAACATGAAGCTTTCTTT. It specifies CASSQEHEAFF. The gene calls are TRBV4-2 and TRBJ1-1; the D is unclear. The germline V gene has CDR1 LGHNA and CDR2 YNFKEQ. This CDR3 is built from 11 residues. Trimming pared 0 bases from V and 7 bases from J, leaving 3 bases between.

The rearrangement uses TRBV9 and TRBJ2-3; D is unclear. Trimming removed 3 bases at V and 1 base at J, with 9 bases between. The CDR3 sequence is 14 residues long. From germline, CDR1 is SGDLS and CDR2 YYNGEE. CDR3 amino acids: CASSALLGTDTQYF. The DNA for the CDR3 is TGTGCCAGCAGCGCACTATTAGGCACAGATACGCAGTATTTT.

CDR3 sequence: CAWRNSASGSPSSGELFF. CDR3 DNA: TGTGCCTGGAGGAATTCGGCTAGCGGGAGTCCCAGCTCCGGGGAGCTGTTTTTT. This chain joins TRBV30 and TRBJ2-2; 10 nucleotides match TRBD2. This CDR3 contains 18 residues. The J segment lost 6 bases and the V segment lost 3 bases, leaving 16 bases of the junction unmatched. CDR1 and CDR2 from the germline V gene are GTSNPN and SVGIG (reference sequence).

The rearrangement joins TRBV10-3 to TRBJ1-1, with D possibly being TRBD1 (6 bases). The CDR3 length is 15 residues. Deletions cut 3 bases from V and 1 base from J, with 12 bases between. Per the germline V gene, CDR1 is ENHRY and CDR2 is SYGVKD. CDR3: CAISDPTGENTEAFF. The CDR3 DNA reads as TGTGCCATCAGTGATCCGACAGGAGAGAACACTGAAGCTTTCTTT.

The rearrangement joins TRBV10-2 to TRBJ2-1, with unresolved D. With 1 base removed from V and 10 bases from J, the gap between germline ends came to 5 bases. The CDR3 is made up of 11 amino acids. Germline CDR1 is WSHSY and CDR2 is SAAADI. The DNA for the CDR3 is TGCGCCAGCAGTGAGTTCAGAGAGCAGTTCTTC. It specifies CASSEFREQFF.

This rearrangement joins TRBV4-1 to TRBJ1-2, with a tentative D call TRBD1 (5 bases). This CDR3 region has 17 residues. Trimming took off 4 bases at V and 6 bases at J, with 24 bases between the two ends. Looked up from germline, CDR1 is MGHRA and CDR2 is YSYEKL. CDR3 sequence reads: CASSRPVGEGILDGYTF. Here the CDR3 DNA reads TGCGCCAGCAGCCGGCCGGTAGGGGAGGGAATTTTAGATGGCTACACCTTC.

The chain carries TRBV14 and TRBJ1-2; 11 bases are shared with TRBD1. The germline gives CDR1 SGHDN, CDR2 FVKESK. This CDR3 contains 15 residues. Germline trimming cut 3 bases from V and 5 bases from J; bases unmatched to any gene: 5. The CDR3 DNA follows: TGTGCCAGCAGCCATATAGGACAGGGGGCTTATGGCTACACCTTC. Its protein is CASSHIGQGAYGYTF. Supplemented by reference TRBV14 and TRBJ1-2, the full variable domain reads EAGVTQFPSHSVIEKGQTVTLRCDPISGHDNLYWYRRVMGKEIKFLLHFVKESKQDESGMPNNRFLAERTGGTYSTLKVQPAELEDSGVYFCASSHIGQGAYGYTFGSGTRLTVV.

The genes are TRBV30 and TRBJ1-3; D remains unclear. Germline V gene lookup returns CDR1 GTSNPN and CDR2 SVGIG (reference sequence). The ends were cut back, 8 bases at V and 0 bases at J, with 14 bases in the middle. This CDR3 contains 14 residues. The CDR3 here is CAVSDGSSGNTIYF. CDR3 in DNA: TGTGCCGTTTCGGACGGGAGCTCTGGAAACACCATATATTTT.

The chain uses TRBV5-4 and TRBJ2-6; D may be TRBD1 (5 bases). This CDR3 comprises 16 residues. V lost 6 bases and J lost 0, with 13 bases in between. Looked up from germline, CDR1 is SGHNT and CDR2 is YYREEE (reference sequence). The CDR3 DNA reads as TGTGCCAGCAACGAACAGGTCTCCTCTGGGGCCAACGTCCTGACTTTC. This codes for CASNEQVSSGANVLTF.

The chain combines TRBV7-6 with TRBJ2-5; TRBD2 matches 14 bases. Germline assignment: CDR1 SGHVS and CDR2 FNYEAQ. The CDR3 sequence is 17 residues long. The V and J ends lost 8 bases and 4 bases, in that order; junction bases with no gene match: 12. The CDR3 bases are TGTGCCAGCGGGGGGGTCGGGACTAGCGGGAGAGGAGAGACCCAGTACTTC. This sequence encodes CASGGVGTSGRGETQYF.

This clone was counted between two and nine times. This chain uses TRBV15 with TRBJ2-3; 9 bases match TRBD1. Germline loops: CDR1 LNHNV, CDR2 YYDKDF (reference sequence). CDR3 length equals 16 residues. The junction had 10 bases not matched to a gene; V was cut back by 3 bases and J by 6 bases. The CDR3: CATSRAPGQGGDTQYF. CDR3 DNA: TGTGCCACCAGCAGGGCCCCGGGACAGGGAGGCGATACGCAGTATTTT.

This chain uses TRBV4-1 with TRBJ2-7; TRBD1 aligns across 7 bases. The length of the CDR3 is 14 residues. V trimming: 7 bases; J trimming: 0 bases; junction bases outside the gene matches: 6. The germline CDR1 and CDR2 sequences are MGHRA and YSYEKL. CDR3 sequence (DNA): TGCGCCAGCAAAAAACAGGGGAGCTCCTACGAGCAGTACTTC. Translated, it gives CASKKQGSSYEQYF.

This clone was detected once. This chain uses TRBV27 with TRBJ2-6; D is uncertain. V was trimmed by 6 bases and J by 2 bases, leaving 5 bases between them. Germline V gene sequence: CDR1 MNHEY, CDR2 SMNVEV (reference sequence). The CDR3 is made up of 13 amino acids. CDR3 nucleotides: TGTGCCAGCAGGGCTGCTGGGGCCAACGTCCTGACTTTC. It encodes CASRAAGANVLTF.

J is TRBJ2-3 and V is TRBV11-2; 11 bases map to TRBD1. The CDR3 covers 17 residues. Looked up from germline, CDR1 is SGHAT and CDR2 is FQNNGV. The trim removed 1 base at V and 6 bases at J, leaving 9 bases unmatched. The CDR3 loop reads CASSLGLGTGGRDTQYF. The DNA of the CDR3 is TGTGCCAGCAGCTTAGGTCTAGGGACAGGGGGAAGGGATACGCAGTATTTT.

The chain joins TRBV7-2 to TRBJ2-7, with TRBD2 matching 10 bases. This CDR3 region has 15 residues. V trimming: 6 bases; J trimming: 3 bases; junction bases outside the gene matches: 8. From germline, CDR1 is SGHTA and CDR2 FQGNSA. The CDR3 sequence: CASSSSGGDIYEQYF. The CDR3 nucleotides read TGTGCCAGCAGTTCAAGCGGGGGGGACATCTACGAGCAGTACTTC.

For this clone: This specimen includes other DNA sequences encoding the same CDR3. The chain links TRBV14 to TRBJ1-1; D not resolved. The CDR3 has 13 residues. With 3 bases removed from V and 0 bases from J, the gap between germline ends came to 5 bases. CDR1 and CDR2 (germline): SGHDN, FVKESK. The chain's CDR3 is CASSQALNTEAFF. The CDR3, as DNA: TGTGCCAGCAGCCAGGCTCTGAACACTGAAGCTTTCTTT.

J is TRBJ1-5 and V is TRBV19; D call uncertain. Germline V gene lookup returns CDR1 LNHDA and CDR2 SQIVND (reference sequence). This CDR3 contains 15 residues. V was clipped by 1 base and J by 0 bases, with 7 bases between them. CDR3 loop: CASSIASYSNQPQHF. CDR3 DNA sequence: TGTGCCAGTAGTATAGCCAGTTATAGCAATCAGCCCCAGCATTTT.

The chain is built from TRBV3-1 (or the pseudogene TRBV3-2) and TRBJ1-1; D is possibly TRBD1 (6 bases). Trimming took off 3 bases at V and 1 base at J, with 12 bases between the two ends. Germline V gene data show CDR1 as LGHDT and CDR2 as YNNKEL (reference sequence). The CDR3 extends over 15 amino acids. The CDR3 sequence: CASSQLDSPNTEAFF. The DNA for the CDR3 is TGTGCCAGCAGCCAGCTGGACAGCCCGAACACTGAAGCTTTCTTT.

The chain combines TRBV7-2 with TRBJ1-6; the match to TRBD1 covers 7 bases. Germline lookup yields CDR1 SGHTA and CDR2 FQGNSA. The V segment lost 3 bases and the J segment 0 bases; nucleotides outside the gene matches: 11. CDR3 size: 19 residues. CDR3 loop: CASSFRPPGQSSYNSPLHF. The CDR3 DNA is TGTGCCAGCAGCTTCCGCCCCCCGGGACAGAGCTCCTATAATTCACCCCTCCACTTT.

The chain is built from TRBV2 and TRBJ2-4, with 8 bases fitting TRBD2. V was pared by 7 bases and J by 14 bases, with 16 bases of the junction left unmatched. Germline CDR1 reads SNHLY; CDR2 reads FYNNEI. The length of the CDR3 is 14 residues. The CDR3 coding sequence is TGTGCCAGCACCCCGGAATCGGGGGGGGTGGGAGAGTACTTC. Translation gives CASTPESGGVGEYF.

This rearrangement joins TRBV7-8 to TRBJ1-5; TRBD1 agrees at 7 bases. The CDR3 is made up of 14 amino acids. Germline-derived CDR1 and CDR2 are SGHVS and FQNEAQ. V lost 7 bases and J lost 6; bases outside the gene matches: 9. The CDR3 is CASNDRVGGQPQHF. The CDR3 region has the DNA TGTGCCAGCAACGACAGGGTTGGAGGTCAGCCCCAGCATTTT.

J is TRBJ2-3 and V is TRBV5-6, with 7 bases aligning to TRBD1. Trimming at V came to 4 bases and at J to 1 base, leaving 9 bases not matched to a gene. The CDR3 totals 16 residues. The germline gives CDR1 SGHDT, CDR2 YYEEEE. Here the CDR3 DNA reads TGTGCCAGCAGCCTCATAGGGGGCGCAGGCACAGATACGCAGTATTTT. Amino acid sequence: CASSLIGGAGTDTQYF.

Only a few counts were recorded for this clone. This sequence joins TRBV7-2 and TRBJ2-7, with a weak D call TRBD2 (5 bases). The V gene's germline CDR1 is SGHTA and CDR2 FQGNSA. Trimming shortened V by 4 bases and J by 0 bases, and 7 bases separated the two germline ends. The CDR3 extends over 13 amino acids. In nucleotides, the CDR3 is TGTGCCAGCAGCTACGGGGACTCCTACGAGCAGTACTTC. Translated: CASSYGDSYEQYF.

This sequence joins TRBV19 and TRBJ1-3, with 7 bases that match TRBD1. V trimming: 3 bases; J trimming: 0 bases; junction bases outside the gene matches: 5. The CDR3 contains 16 residues. The germline gives CDR1 LNHDA, CDR2 SQIVND (reference sequence). The CDR3: CASSISGTASGNTIYF. Written as DNA, the CDR3 is TGTGCCAGTAGTATCTCCGGGACAGCCTCTGGAAACACCATATATTTT.

This chain uses TRBV28 with TRBJ1-2; TRBD1 aligns across 8 bases. The germline CDR1 and CDR2 sequences are MDHEN and SYDVKM. CDR3 length: 17 residues. J lost 2 bases, V lost 3 bases, and 11 bases had no gene match. The CDR3 DNA reads as TGTGCCAGCAGTTTCCCTACGGACAGGGTGAAGAACTATGGCTACACCTTC. Translation gives CASSFPTDRVKNYGYTF.